The source of this T cell receptor (beta chain) is a study of T cell changes during pregnancy in multiple sclerosis. V was pared by 6 bases and J by 1 base, with 6 bases between. The CDR3 is made up of 12 amino acids. Germline V CDR1 and CDR2: MGHDK, SYGVNS. The protocol was immunoSEQ multiplex PCR, while the TCRdb copy is restricted to in-frame clones and leaves out a portion. The profile shows about 72,000 clones, roughly nine tenths of them singletons. The chain employs TRBV25-1 and TRBJ1-1; the D is unclear. This sample comprised peripheral blood, obtained in the third trimester of pregnancy. This sequence originates from a female donor in good health, enrolled as a control in a pregnancy study. The chain's CDR3 is CASSPGNTEAFF. CDR3 sequence (DNA): TGTGCCAGCAGCCCAGGGAACACTGAAGCTTTCTTT.